This T cell receptor beta chain was recovered during a study of T cell repertoires in cytomegalovirus infection. Overall study context: An indication of both CMV infection and matching HLA type came from public TCR beta signatures.

Germline V lookup: CDR1 MNHEY, CDR2 SMNVEV (reference sequence). V lost 7 bases to trimming and J lost 7 bases, with 14 bases between them. The CDR3 totals 13 residues. TCRdb itself ran the reads through MiXCR, one entry per CDR3 protein. This repertoire shows around 450,000 distinct CDR3 sequences, approximately 11% found once; its top ten account for about a tenth. What was sequenced was PBMCs. This sequence originates from a human donor in good health (CMV status not recorded). Some clones in this sample may be carry-over from other donors' samples. The J gene is TRBJ1-5, the V gene TRBV27; D gene ambiguous. CDR3 region: CASTGSIGQPQHF. For the CDR3, the DNA is TGTGCCAGCACGGGATCCATTGGGCAGCCCCAGCATTTT.